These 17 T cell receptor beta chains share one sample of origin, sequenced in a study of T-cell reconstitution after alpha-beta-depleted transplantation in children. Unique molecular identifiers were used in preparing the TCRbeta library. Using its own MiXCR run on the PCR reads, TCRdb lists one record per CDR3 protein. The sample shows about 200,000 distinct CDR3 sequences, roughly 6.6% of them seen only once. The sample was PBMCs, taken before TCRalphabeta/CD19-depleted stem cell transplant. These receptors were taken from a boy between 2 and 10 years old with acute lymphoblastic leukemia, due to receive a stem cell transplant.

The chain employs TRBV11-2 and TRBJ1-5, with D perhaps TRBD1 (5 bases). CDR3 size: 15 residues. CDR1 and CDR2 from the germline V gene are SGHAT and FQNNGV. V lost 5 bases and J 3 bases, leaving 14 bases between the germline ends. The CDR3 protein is CASSARAGYNQPQHF. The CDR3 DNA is TGTGCCAGCAGCGCTAGGGCAGGGTACAATCAGCCCCAGCATTTT.

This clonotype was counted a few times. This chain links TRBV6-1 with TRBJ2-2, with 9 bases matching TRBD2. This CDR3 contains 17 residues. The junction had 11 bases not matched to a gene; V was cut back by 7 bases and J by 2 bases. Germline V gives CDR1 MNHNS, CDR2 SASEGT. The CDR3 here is CASKKPGLATNTGELFF. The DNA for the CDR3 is TGTGCCAGCAAAAAACCGGGACTAGCCACTAACACCGGGGAGCTGTTTTTT.

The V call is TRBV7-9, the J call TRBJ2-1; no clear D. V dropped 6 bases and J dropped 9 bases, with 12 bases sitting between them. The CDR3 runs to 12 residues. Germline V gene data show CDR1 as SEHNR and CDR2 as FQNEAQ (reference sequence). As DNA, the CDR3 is TGTGCCAGCAGTTATTCCCAGGCTGAGCAGTTCTTC. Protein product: CASSYSQAEQFF.

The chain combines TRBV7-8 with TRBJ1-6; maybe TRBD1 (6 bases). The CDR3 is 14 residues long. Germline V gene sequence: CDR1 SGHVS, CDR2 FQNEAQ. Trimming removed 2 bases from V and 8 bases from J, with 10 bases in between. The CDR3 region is CASSLPTGYSPLHF. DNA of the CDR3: TGTGCCAGCAGCTTACCCACAGGGTATTCACCCCTCCACTTT.

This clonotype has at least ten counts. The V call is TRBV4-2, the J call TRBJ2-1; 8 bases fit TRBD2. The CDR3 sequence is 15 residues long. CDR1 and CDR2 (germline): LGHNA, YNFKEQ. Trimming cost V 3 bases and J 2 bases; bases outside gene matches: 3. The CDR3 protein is CASSQFSGTYNEQFF. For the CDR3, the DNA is TGTGCCAGCAGCCAGTTTAGCGGGACCTACAATGAGCAGTTCTTC.

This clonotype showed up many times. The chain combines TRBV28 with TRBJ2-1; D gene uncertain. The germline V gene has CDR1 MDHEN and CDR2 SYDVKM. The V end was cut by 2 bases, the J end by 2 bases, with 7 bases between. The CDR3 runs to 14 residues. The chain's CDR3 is CASSLPPPYNEQFF. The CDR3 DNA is TGTGCCAGCAGTTTACCTCCACCCTACAATGAGCAGTTCTTC.

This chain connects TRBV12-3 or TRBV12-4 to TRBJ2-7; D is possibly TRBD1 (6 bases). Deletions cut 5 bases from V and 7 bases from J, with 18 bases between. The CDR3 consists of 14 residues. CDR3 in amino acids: CASSRTGPLGEQYF. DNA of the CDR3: TGTGCCAGCAGTCGAACAGGGCCTCTGGGGGAGCAGTACTTC.

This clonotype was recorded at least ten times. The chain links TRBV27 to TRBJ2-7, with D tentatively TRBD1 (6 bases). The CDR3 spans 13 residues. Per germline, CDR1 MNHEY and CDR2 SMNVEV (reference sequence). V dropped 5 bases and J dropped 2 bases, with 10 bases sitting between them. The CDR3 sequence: CASSEKGAYEQYF. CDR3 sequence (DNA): TGTGCCAGCAGTGAGAAGGGGGCCTACGAGCAGTACTTC.

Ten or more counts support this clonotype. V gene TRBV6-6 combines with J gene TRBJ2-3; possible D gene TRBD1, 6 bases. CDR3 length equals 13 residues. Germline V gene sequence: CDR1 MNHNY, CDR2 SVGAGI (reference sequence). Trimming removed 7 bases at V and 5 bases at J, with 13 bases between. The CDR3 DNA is TGTGCCAGCAAGGTGGGGGCAGGAGATACGCAGTATTTT. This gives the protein CASKVGAGDTQYF.

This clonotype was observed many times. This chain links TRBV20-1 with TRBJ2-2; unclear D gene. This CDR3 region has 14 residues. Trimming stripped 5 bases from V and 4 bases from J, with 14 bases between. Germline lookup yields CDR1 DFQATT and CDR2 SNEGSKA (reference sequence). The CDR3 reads CSAHAGRGTGELFF. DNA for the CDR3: TGCAGTGCTCACGCTGGGCGTGGCACCGGGGAGCTGTTTTTT.

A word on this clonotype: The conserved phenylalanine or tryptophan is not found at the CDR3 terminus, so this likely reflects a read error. The CDR3 region is CAWSVGGEQYC. As DNA, the CDR3 is TGTGCCTGGAGTGTGGGCGGCGAGCAGTACTGC. The chain joins TRBV30 to TRBJ2-7; D is ambiguous. Germline V gene sequence: CDR1 GTSNPN, CDR2 SVGIG (reference sequence). V lost 0 bases and J 6 bases, leaving 6 bases between the germline ends. The CDR3 extends over 11 amino acids.

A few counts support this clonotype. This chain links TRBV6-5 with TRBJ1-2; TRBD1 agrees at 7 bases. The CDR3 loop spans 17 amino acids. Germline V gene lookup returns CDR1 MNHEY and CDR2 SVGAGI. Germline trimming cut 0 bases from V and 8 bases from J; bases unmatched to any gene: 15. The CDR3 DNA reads TGTGCCAGCAGTTACTCGACAGGGAGGAAGTCCCTCTGGGGCTACACCTTC. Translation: CASSYSTGRKSLWGYTF.

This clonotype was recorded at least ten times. The CDR3 sequence is CASSFFGDTDYEQYF. CDR3 sequence (DNA): TGTGCCAGCAGTTTTTTTGGGGACACCGACTACGAGCAGTACTTC. V and J are TRBV12-3 or TRBV12-4 and TRBJ2-7, with TRBD1 as a possible D gene (6 bases). Trimming pared 3 bases from V and 3 bases from J, leaving 15 bases between. This CDR3 comprises 15 residues.

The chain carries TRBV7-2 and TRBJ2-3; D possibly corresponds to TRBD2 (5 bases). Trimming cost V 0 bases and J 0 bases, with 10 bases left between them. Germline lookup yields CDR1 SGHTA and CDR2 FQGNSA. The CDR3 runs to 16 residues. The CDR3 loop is CASSLASGLSTDTQYF. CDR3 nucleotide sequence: TGTGCCAGCAGCTTAGCCAGCGGACTCAGCACAGATACGCAGTATTTT.

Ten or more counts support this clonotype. The CDR3 is CASSLRSGTWNTGELFF. The CDR3 DNA is TGTGCCAGCAGCTTGAGATCCGGGACATGGAACACCGGGGAGCTGTTTTTT. The V and J genes are TRBV5-8 and TRBJ2-2, with D perhaps TRBD1 (6 bases). The CDR3 loop spans 17 amino acids. The ends were cut back, 1 base at V and 1 base at J, with 14 bases in the middle. In germline, CDR1 is SGHTS, CDR2 YDEGEE.

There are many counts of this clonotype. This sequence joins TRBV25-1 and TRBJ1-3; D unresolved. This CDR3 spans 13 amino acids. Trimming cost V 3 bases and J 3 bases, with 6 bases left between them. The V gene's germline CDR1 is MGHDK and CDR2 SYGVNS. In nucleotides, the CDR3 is TGTGCCAGCAGTGAGCCCGGTGGAAACACCATATATTTT. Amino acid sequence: CASSEPGGNTIYF.

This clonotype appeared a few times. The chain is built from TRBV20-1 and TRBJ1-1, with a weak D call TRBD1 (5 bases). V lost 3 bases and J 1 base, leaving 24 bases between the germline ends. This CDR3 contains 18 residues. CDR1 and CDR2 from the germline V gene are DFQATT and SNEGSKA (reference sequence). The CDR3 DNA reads TGCAGTGCTAGTCAGTTCCCGGGACGTTCCGGGCAGAACACTGAAGCTTTCTTT. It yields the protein CSASQFPGRSGQNTEAFF.